The rows below give T cell receptor beta chains drawn from one sample of a study of cytomegalovirus exposure and HLA in healthy donors. The assay was immunoSEQ multiplex PCR, and TCRdb's table has in-frame clones only and misses some. The sample contains some 210,000 clones, roughly 83% of which appear only once. Specimen: PBMCs. These receptors came from a woman aged 18-30 years in good health and CMV-seronegative. Both conserved end residues are part of each CDR3. A D gene is named only where the DNA matches it firmly. Clone size appears in some rows only: once, few, many, or a class for an expanded clone.

V gene	J gene	D gene	clone size	CDR3 DNA	CDR3 protein
TRBV7-9	TRBJ2-7	NA	NA	TGTGCCAGCAGCTTATGGGTCTACGAGCAGTACTTC	CASSLWVYEQYF
TRBV6-6	TRBJ2-1	NA	NA	TGTGCCAGCAGTCCCGGACAGGGAGGGGACAATGAGCAGTTCTTC	CASSPGQGGDNEQFF
TRBV5-1	TRBJ2-7	TRBD2	NA	TGCGCCAGCAGCTTGGCCGGGACTAGCGGATCCTACGAGCAGTACTTC	CASSLAGTSGSYEQYF
TRBV30	TRBJ2-7	TRBD1	NA	TGTGCCTGGAGTGCCCCTGGTAAACAGGGGGTTTCCTACGAGCAGTACTTC	CAWSAPGKQGVSYEQYF
TRBV11-2	TRBJ2-3	TRBD2	few	TGTGCCAGCAGCCCTACTCGCGGGAGAGGGGTTACGCAGTATTTT	CASSPTRGRGVTQYF
TRBV29-1	TRBJ2-2	NA	NA	TGCAGCGTTGGACCGGCGAACACCGGGGAGCTGTTTTTT	CSVGPANTGELFF
TRBV27	TRBJ2-1	NA	NA	TGTGCCAGCAGGGGGGTCCCTCGTCCCCCAAATGAGCAGTTCTTC	CASRGVPRPPNEQFF
TRBV6-5	TRBJ1-2	NA	NA	TGTGCCAGCAGCCTGGACGGAACCTCCTATGGCTACACCTTC	CASSLDGTSYGYTF
TRBV29-1	TRBJ1-1	NA	NA	TGCAGCGCCCCGAGGCCTTCCAGGACCACTGAAGCTTTCTTT	CSAPRPSRTTEAFF
TRBV6-1	TRBJ1-6	NA	NA	TGTGCCAGCAGTGAAGCCGCACTTAACAATTCACCCCTCCACTTT	CASSEAALNNSPLHF
TRBV29-1	TRBJ2-7	TRBD1	NA	TGCAGCGTTGAAGCAGGGGGCTACGAGCAGTACTTC	CSVEAGGYEQYF
TRBV7-9	TRBJ1-2	TRBD1	many	TGTGCCAGCAGCGATTTTAGGACAGGGAAGGAGGATCTCTACACCTTC	CASSDFRTGKEDLYTF
TRBV5-1	TRBJ2-7	NA	NA	TGCGCCAGCAGCTTGGCCGAGGGGATACCCTCCTCGAGCTCCTACGAGCAGTACTTC	CASSLAEGIPSSSSYEQYF
TRBV30	TRBJ1-2	TRBD1	once	TGTGCCTGGAGGGGACAGGGTCTCCACTACACCTTC	CAWRGQGLHYTF
TRBV30	TRBJ1-5	NA	NA	TGTGCCTGGAGTGAGGTCCGGGACACGCCCCAGCATTTT	CAWSEVRDTPQHF
TRBV19	TRBJ2-5	NA	NA	TGTGCCAGTACCGCCGGCCAGGCTGGGGAGACCCAGTACTTC	CASTAGQAGETQYF
TRBV19	TRBJ2-1	TRBD2	NA	TGTGCCAGTAGTATGGGGCCAGCGGGGAGCTCCTACAATGAGCAGTTCTTC	CASSMGPAGSSYNEQFF
TRBV6-5	TRBJ2-5	NA	NA	TGTGCCAGCAGTTACTCACAGACCCAGTACTTC	CASSYSQTQYF
TRBV6-6	TRBJ1-1	NA	NA	TGTGCCAGCAGTGAGGAAATGAACACTGAAGCTTTCTTT	CASSEEMNTEAFF
TRBV11-3	TRBJ1-1	NA	NA	TGTGCCAGCAGCCGGGGGGGGAACACTGAAGCTTTCTTT	CASSRGGNTEAFF